This T cell receptor beta chain was observed in a study of T cells in Graves' hyperthyroidism and ophthalmopathy. Study details: Any treatment followed the collection of peripheral blood at initial diagnosis.

Note on this clonotype: Its antigen is currently unknown.

From RNA transcripts, TCR beta CDR3 regions were amplified. TCR CDR3 regions were first amplified by RT-PCR with HTBI primers. TCRdb reanalysed the multiplex PCR reads using MiXCR and keeps one entry per CDR3 protein. The repertoire holds fewer than 400,000 distinct CDR3 sequences, with around 25% as singletons. Notes on the study in general: Blood also held most thyroid clonotypes expanded beyond 0.001.

There are 15 residues in the CDR3. CDR1 and CDR2 (germline): LNHDA, SQIVND (reference sequence). Trimming took 5 bases from V and 0 from J, leaving 12 bases between them. Exclusion of patients followed from uncontrolled infection, other autoimmune disease, pregnancy or lactation. The study based diagnoses on clinical symptoms, serum thyroxine and TRAb, thyroid ultrasound and orbital computed tomography. The receptor was isolated from a man in his forties or fifties with Graves' hyperthyroidism. The chain joins TRBV19 to TRBJ2-3; the D call may be TRBD1 or TRBD2 (6 bases each). What was sequenced was blood. The CDR3, as DNA: TGTGCCAGTAGTCGGGGGCAGGCTAGCACAGATACGCAGTATTTT. It is translated as CASSRGQASTDTQYF.